This TCR beta chain derives from a study of T-cell memory formation after mild COVID-19. Notes on the study in general: The study found contracting CD4+ clones mainly in CM and EM and contracting CD8+ clones in EMRA. Prior to infection, memory already included some responding clones, suggesting cross-reactive memory joined.

On this clonotype: Its specificity is unknown.

The CDR3 sequence is 12 residues long. V lost 5 bases and J 9 bases, leaving 10 bases between the germline ends. Germline CDR1 reads SGHTA; CDR2 reads FQGTGA. TCRdb called the 5' RACE reads again in MiXCR, with one record for every CDR3 protein. The sample includes about 430,000 distinct CDR3 sequences, about 24% seen only once; the top ten take around 8.1%. This sequence was found in an adult woman who had mild COVID-19 (a few samples of this study predate the infection). Cell type and time point are not known. The chain is built from TRBV7-3 and TRBJ2-2; no clear D. What was sequenced was PBMCs or a T cell subset sorted from them (not recorded which). The CDR3 here is CASSLYRRELFF. The CDR3, as DNA: TGTGCCAGCAGCCTGTACCGTAGGGAGCTGTTTTTT.